This is a list of T cell receptor beta chains from one sample in a study of identical twins. TCRdb re-analysed the 5' RACE reads in MiXCR, keeping a single row per CDR3 protein. The sample contains about 470,000 distinct CDR3 sequences, approximately 24% of which appear only once. The same sample was also studied in work on T cells expressing NK-cell markers.

Sequencing used CD4+ T cells sorted from blood. These TCRs come from a woman between 18 and 29 years old in good health. Each CDR3 is given with its conserved first and last residue. The D gene is left open where the match is weak. Some rows mark clone size as missing; the rest say once, few, many or name a class of expanded clone.

d_call | clone_size | j_call | v_call | cdr3_nt | cdr3_aa
. | . | TRBJ2-3 | TRBV7-2 | TGTGCCAGCAGACGAACTAGCCTCTCGACAGATACGCAGTATTTT | CASRRTSLSTDTQYF
. | . | TRBJ2-7 | TRBV10-3 | TGTGCCATCAGTGAGGTGGGGTACGAGCAGTACTTC | CAISEVGYEQYF
. | . | TRBJ1-1 | TRBV20-1 | TGCAGTGCCAGGCTCGGACCCGTTGGTTTCTTT | CSARLGPVGFF
TRBD2 | many | TRBJ2-1 | TRBV7-3 | TGTGCCAGCAGCTTAAATATTCTAGCGGGGGAGCAGTTCTTC | CASSLNILAGEQFF
. | . | TRBJ2-7 | TRBV5-1 | TGCGCCAGCAGCTTGGCTGGGATCCTCGGGGCCTACGAGCAGTACTTC | CASSLAGILGAYEQYF
TRBD2 | few | TRBJ2-1 | TRBV20-1 | TGCAGTGCTAGATCGGGACTATTTAATGAGCAGTTCTTC | CSARSGLFNEQFF
TRBD2 | . | TRBJ2-1 | TRBV6-2/TRBV6-3 | TGTGCCAGCGGGATGACTAGCGGTCATGAGCAGTTCTTC | CASGMTSGHEQFF
TRBD1 | few | TRBJ2-3 | TRBV9 | TGTGCCAGCAGCGTACACAGGACAGGGTGGGAAGATACGCAGTATTTT | CASSVHRTGWEDTQYF
. | . | TRBJ2-7 | TRBV12-3/TRBV12-4 | TGTGCCAGCAGCAAAGGGACAATCGGCGAGCAGTACTTC | CASSKGTIGEQYF
. | . | TRBJ1-1 | TRBV4-1 | TGCGCCAGCAGCGGAATCCTGAAGAACACTGAAGCTTTCTTT | CASSGILKNTEAFF
TRBD2 | few | TRBJ2-3 | TRBV5-1 | TGCGCCAGCAGCTTGGATCCAGCGGGAGGGCCCTATACGCAGTATTTT | CASSLDPAGGPYTQYF
. | few | TRBJ2-7 | TRBV11-2 | TGTGCCAGCAGCTTAGAATTGGGTGGTAGCGTTGCCTACGAGCAGTACTTC | CASSLELGGSVAYEQYF
TRBD1 | . | TRBJ1-5 | TRBV20-1 | TGCAGTGCTTTAGACAGGGTCAATCAGCCCCAGCATTTT | CSALDRVNQPQHF
. | . | TRBJ2-3 | TRBV6-5 | TGTGCCAGCAGTTACTCACTAGCCCTGAGCACAGATACGCAGTATTTT | CASSYSLALSTDTQYF
. | few | TRBJ2-1 | TRBV7-2 | TGTGCCAGCAGCTCCCAGGCTACAGGCTTAGGAGGGAATGAGCAGTTCTTC | CASSSQATGLGGNEQFF
. | few | TRBJ1-3 | TRBV29-1 | TGCAGCGTCTTGGGGGGGGGCTCTGGAAACACCATATATTTT | CSVLGGGSGNTIYF
. | . | TRBJ2-1 | TRBV7-9 | TGTGCCAGCCAGGATGTGGGTTTCGATGAGCAGTTCTTC | CASQDVGFDEQFF